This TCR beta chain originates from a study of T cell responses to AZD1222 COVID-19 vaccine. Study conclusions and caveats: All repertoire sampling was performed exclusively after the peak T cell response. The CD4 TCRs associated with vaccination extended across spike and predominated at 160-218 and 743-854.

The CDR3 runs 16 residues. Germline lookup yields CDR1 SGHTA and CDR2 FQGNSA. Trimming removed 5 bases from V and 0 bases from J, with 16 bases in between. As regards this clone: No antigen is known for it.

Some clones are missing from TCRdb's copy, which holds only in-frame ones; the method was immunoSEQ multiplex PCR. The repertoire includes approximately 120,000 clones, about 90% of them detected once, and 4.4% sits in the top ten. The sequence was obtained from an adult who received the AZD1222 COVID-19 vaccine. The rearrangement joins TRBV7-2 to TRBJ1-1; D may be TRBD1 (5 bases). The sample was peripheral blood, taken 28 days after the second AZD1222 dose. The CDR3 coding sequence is TGTGCCAGCAGCCCGGACACCTTAGGCTTGAACACTGAAGCTTTCTTT. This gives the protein CASSPDTLGLNTEAFF.